This TCR beta chain was observed in a study of blood T cell repertoires in COVID-19. Study-level background: The cDNA or gDNA used as material had been derived from T cells, B-cell-depleted T cells, or PBMCs.

Clinical history as reported by participants underpinned cohort assignment. The recovered donors of Cohort 3 showed two negative PCRs, clearance, or symptom resolution. Original data processing: The assay estimated nucleated cells by amplifying reference gene primers. Repertoires were generated with immunoSEQ multiplex PCR, while TCRdb's copy carries only in-frame clones and drops some. The DNA was the basis for D and trimming; V, J and clone size are from that table. The sample holds around 170,000 clones, about 90% seen once. There are a few counts of this clone. This CDR3 region has 19 residues. Germline loops: CDR1 SGHNT, CDR2 YENEEA. V trimming: 5 bases; J trimming: 4 bases; junction bases outside the gene matches: 18.

Sequenced sample: PBMCs or T cells enriched from blood (not recorded which). The chain joins TRBV11-3 to TRBJ2-7; 12 bases align to TRBD2. The sequence derives from a woman aged 45-60 years who had recovered from COVID-19. The CDR3 reads CASSRDRTSGTKMDYEQYF. The CDR3 bases are TGTGCCAGCAGCAGGGATCGGACTAGCGGGACAAAGATGGATTACGAGCAGTACTTC.